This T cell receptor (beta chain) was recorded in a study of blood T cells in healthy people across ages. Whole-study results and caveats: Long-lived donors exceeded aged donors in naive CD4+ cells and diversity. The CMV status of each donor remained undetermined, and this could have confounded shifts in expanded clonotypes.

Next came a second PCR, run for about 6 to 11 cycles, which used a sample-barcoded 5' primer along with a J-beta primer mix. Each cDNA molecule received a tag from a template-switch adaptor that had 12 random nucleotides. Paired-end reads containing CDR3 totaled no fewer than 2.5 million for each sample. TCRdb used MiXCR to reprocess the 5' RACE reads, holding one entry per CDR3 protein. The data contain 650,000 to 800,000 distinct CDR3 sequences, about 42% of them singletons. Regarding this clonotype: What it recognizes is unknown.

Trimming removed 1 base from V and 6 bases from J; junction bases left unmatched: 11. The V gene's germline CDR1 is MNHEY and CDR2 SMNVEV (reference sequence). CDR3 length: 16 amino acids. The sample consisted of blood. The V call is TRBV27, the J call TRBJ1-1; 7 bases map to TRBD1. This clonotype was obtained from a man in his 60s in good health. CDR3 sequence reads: CASSLYQPTGSPEAFF. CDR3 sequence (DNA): TGTGCCAGCAGTTTATATCAACCGACAGGGAGCCCTGAAGCTTTCTTT.